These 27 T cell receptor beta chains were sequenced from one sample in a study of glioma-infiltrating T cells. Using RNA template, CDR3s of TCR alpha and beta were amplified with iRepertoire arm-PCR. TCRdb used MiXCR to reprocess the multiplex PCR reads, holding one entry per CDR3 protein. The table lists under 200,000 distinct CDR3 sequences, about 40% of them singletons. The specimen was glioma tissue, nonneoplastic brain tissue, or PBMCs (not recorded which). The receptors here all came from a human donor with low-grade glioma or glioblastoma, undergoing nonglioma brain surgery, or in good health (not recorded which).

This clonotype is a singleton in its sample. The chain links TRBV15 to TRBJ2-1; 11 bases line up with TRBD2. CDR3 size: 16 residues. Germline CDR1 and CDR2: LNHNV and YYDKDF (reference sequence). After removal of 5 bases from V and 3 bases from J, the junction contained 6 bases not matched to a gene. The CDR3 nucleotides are TGTGCCACCAGCGCTCTCGGGACTAGCGGCTACAATGAGCAGTTCTTC. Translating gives CATSALGTSGYNEQFF. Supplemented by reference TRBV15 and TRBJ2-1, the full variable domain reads DAMVIQNPRYQVTQFGKPVTLSCSQTLNHNVMYWYQQKSSQAPKLLFHYYDKDFNNEADTPDNFQSRRPNTSFCFLDIRSPGLGDTAMYLCATSALGTSGYNEQFFGPGTRLTVL.

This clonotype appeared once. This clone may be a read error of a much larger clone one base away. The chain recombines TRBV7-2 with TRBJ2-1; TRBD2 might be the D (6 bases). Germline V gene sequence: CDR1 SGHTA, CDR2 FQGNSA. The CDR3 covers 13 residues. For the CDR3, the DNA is TGTGCCAGCACCCCTGGGGGAGGAGAGACCAAGTACTTC. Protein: CASTPGGGETKYF.

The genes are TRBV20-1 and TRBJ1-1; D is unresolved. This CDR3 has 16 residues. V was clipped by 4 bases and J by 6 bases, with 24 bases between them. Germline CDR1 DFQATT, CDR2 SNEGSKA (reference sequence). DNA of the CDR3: TGCAGTGCTACAGATCGAAGAGAGCGCCATCGTCCTGAAGCTTTCTTT. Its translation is CSATDRRERHRPEAFF.

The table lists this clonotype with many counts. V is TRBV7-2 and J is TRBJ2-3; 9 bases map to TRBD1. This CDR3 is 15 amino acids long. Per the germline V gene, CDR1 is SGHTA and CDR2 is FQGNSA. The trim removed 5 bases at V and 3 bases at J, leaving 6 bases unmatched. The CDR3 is CASSQLTGGTDTQYF. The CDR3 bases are TGTGCCAGCAGCCAACTGACAGGGGGGACAGATACGCAGTATTTT.

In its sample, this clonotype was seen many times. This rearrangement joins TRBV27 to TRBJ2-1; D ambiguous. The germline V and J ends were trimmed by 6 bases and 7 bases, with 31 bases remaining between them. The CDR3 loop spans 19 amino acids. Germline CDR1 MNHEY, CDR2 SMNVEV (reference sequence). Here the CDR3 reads CASSEPRRLSRKISNEQFF. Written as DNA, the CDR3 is TGTGCCAGCAGCGAACCAAGGCGGCTTAGCAGGAAAATATCGAATGAGCAGTTCTTC.

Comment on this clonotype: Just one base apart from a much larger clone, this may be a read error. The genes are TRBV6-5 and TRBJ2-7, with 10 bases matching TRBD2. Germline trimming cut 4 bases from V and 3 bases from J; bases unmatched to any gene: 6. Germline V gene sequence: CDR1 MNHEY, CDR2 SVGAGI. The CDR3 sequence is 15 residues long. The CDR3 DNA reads TGTGCCAGCAGTTCCTCTAGCGGGAGACACTACGAGCAGTACTTC. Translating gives CASSSSSGRHYEQYF.

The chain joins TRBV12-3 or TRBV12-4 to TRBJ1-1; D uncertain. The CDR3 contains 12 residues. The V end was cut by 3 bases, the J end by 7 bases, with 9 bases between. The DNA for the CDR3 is TGTGCCAGCAGTTTCGGGTCTTATGAAGCTTTCTTT. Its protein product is CASSFGSYEAFF.

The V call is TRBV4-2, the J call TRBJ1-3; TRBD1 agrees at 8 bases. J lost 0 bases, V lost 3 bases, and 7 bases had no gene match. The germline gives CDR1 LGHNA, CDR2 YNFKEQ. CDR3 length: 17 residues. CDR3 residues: CASSQKTGASSGNTIYF. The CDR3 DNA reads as TGTGCCAGCAGCCAGAAGACAGGGGCGAGCTCTGGAAACACCATATATTTT.

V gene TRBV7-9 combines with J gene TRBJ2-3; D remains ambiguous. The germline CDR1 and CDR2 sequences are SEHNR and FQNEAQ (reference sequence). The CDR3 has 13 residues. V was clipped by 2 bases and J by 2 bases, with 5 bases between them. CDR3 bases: TGTGCCAGCAGCTTATTTGTCACAGATACGCAGTATTTT. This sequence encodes CASSLFVTDTQYF.

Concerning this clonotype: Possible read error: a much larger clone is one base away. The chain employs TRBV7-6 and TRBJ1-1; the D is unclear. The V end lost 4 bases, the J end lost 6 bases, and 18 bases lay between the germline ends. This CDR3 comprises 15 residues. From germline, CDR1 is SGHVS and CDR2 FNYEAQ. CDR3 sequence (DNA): TGTGCCAGCAGCTCGCCTAGGTTGTTATTAGCTGAAGCTTTCTTT. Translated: CASSSPRLLLAEAFF.

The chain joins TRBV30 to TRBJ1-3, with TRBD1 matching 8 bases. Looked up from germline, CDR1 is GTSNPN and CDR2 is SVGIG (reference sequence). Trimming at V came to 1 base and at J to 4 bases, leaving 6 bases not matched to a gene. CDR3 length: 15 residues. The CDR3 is CAWSEGQGEGNTIYF. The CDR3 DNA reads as TGTGCCTGGAGTGAAGGACAGGGAGAGGGAAACACCATATATTTT.

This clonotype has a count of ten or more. The CDR3 sequence is CSLSGRAYEQYF. The CDR3 DNA is TGCAGCCTTAGCGGGAGGGCCTACGAGCAGTACTTC. This rearrangement joins TRBV20-1 to TRBJ2-7, with 11 bases matching TRBD2. In germline, CDR1 is DFQATT, CDR2 SNEGSKA (reference sequence). There are 12 residues in the CDR3.

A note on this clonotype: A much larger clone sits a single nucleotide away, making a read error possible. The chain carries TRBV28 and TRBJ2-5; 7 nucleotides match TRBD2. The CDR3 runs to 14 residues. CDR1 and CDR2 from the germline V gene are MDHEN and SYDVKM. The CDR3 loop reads CASSGGGEAPVRDF. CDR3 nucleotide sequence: TGTGCCAGCAGCGGGGGAGGGGAAGCTCCCGTGCGGGACTTC. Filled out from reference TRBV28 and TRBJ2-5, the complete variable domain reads DVKVTQSSRYLVKRTGEKVFLECVQDMDHENMFWYRQDPGLGLRLIYFSYDVKMKEKGDIPEGYSVSREKKERFSLILESASTNQTSMYLCASSGGGEAPVRDFGPGTRLLVL.

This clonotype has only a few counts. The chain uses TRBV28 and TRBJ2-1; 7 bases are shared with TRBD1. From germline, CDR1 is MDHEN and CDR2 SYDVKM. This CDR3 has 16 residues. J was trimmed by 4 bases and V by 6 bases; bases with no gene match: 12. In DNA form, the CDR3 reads TGTGCCAGCAGCCCCCGACAGGGTTTCACGTACAATGAGCAGTTCTTC. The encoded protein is CASSPRQGFTYNEQFF.

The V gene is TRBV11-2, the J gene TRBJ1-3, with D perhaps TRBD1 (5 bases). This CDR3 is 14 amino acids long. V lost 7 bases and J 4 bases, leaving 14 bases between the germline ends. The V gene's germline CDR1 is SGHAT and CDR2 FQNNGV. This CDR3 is CASTPAGLGNTIYF. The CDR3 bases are TGTGCCAGCACCCCCGCAGGGTTAGGAAACACCATATATTTT.

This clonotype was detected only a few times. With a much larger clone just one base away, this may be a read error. As DNA, the CDR3 is TGTGCCACCAGCAGAATTAGCGGGGCTCAAGAGACCAAGTACTTC. Translated: CATSRISGAQETKYF. The rearrangement uses TRBV15 and TRBJ2-5, with TRBD2 identical over 8 bases. Germline loops: CDR1 LNHNV, CDR2 YYDKDF (reference sequence). CDR3 length: 15 amino acids. The whole variable domain, remainder taken from reference TRBV15 and TRBJ2-5, is DAMVIQNPRYQVTQFGKPVTLSCSQTLNHNVMYWYQQKSSQAPKLLFHYYDKDFNNEADTPDNFQSRRPNTSFCFLDIRSPGLGDTAMYLCATSRISGAQETKYFGPGTRLLVL.

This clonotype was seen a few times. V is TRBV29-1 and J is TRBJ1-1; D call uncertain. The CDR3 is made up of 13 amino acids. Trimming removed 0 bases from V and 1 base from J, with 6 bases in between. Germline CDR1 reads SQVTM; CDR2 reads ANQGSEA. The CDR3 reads CSVEDRGNTEAFF. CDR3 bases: TGCAGCGTTGAAGATCGGGGGAACACTGAAGCTTTCTTT.

CDR3 protein: CASGPGGAETQYF. CDR3 coding DNA: TGTGCCAGCGGGCCAGGGGGCGCGGAGACCCAGTACTTC. The V and J genes are TRBV25-1 and TRBJ2-5; TRBD1 aligns across 8 bases. CDR1 MGHDK and CDR2 SYGVNS come from the germline V gene. Trimming took 8 bases from V and 5 from J; bases not matched to a gene: 7. This CDR3 contains 13 residues. Combining the CDR3 with reference TRBV25-1 and TRBJ2-5 gives the whole variable domain EADIYQTPRYLVIGTGKKITLECSQTMGHDKMYWYQQDPGMELHLIHYSYGVNSTEKGDLSSESTVSRIRTEHFPLTLESARPSHTSQYLCASGPGGAETQYFGPGTRLLVL.

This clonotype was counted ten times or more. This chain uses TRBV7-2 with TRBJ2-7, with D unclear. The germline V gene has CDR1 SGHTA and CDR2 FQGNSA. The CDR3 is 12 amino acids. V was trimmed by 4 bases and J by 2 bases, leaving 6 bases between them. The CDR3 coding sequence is TGTGCCAGCAGCTACAGCCCCTACGAGCAGTACTTC. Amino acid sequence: CASSYSPYEQYF.

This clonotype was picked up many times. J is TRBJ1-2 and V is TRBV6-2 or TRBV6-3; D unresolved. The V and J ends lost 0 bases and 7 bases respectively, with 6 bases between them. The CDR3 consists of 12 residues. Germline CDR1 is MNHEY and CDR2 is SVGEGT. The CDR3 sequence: CASSYSMGGYTF. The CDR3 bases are TGTGCCAGCAGTTACTCGATGGGTGGCTACACCTTC.

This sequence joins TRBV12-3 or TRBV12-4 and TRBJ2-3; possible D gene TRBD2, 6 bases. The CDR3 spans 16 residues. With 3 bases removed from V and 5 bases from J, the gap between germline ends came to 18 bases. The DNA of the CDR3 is TGTGCCAGCAGTTTGGGGGGAGGCGGAATTAAAGATACGCAGTATTTT. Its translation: CASSLGGGGIKDTQYF.

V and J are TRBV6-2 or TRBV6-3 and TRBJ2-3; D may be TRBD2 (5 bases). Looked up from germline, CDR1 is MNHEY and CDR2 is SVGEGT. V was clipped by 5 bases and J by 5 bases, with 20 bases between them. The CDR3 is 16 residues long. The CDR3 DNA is TGTGCCAGCAGTCCCTGGACCAGCGGTAACAAAGATACGCAGTATTTT. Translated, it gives CASSPWTSGNKDTQYF.

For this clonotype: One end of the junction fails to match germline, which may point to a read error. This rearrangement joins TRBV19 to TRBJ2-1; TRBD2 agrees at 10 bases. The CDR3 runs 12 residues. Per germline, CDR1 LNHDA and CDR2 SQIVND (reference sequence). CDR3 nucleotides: TGTGCCAGTGGACTAGCGGACGATGAGCGGTTCTTC. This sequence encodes CASGLADDERFF. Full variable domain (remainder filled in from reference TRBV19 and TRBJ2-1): DGGITQSPKYLFRKEGQNVTLSCEQNLNHDAMYWYRQDPGQGLRLIYYSQIVNDFQKGDIAEGYSVSREKKESFPLTVTSAQKNPTAFYLCASGLADDERFFGPGTRLTVL.

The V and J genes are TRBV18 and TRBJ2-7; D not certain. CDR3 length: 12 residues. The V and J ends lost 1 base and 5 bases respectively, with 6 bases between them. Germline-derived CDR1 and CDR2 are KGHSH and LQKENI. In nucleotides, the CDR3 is TGTGCCAGCTCACCACGGGAAGACGAGCAGTACTTC. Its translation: CASSPREDEQYF.

CDR3 region: CASSQEPALEQFF. The CDR3, as DNA: TGTGCCAGCAGCCAAGAACCAGCGCTTGAGCAGTTCTTC. The chain has TRBV3-1 and TRBJ2-1, with D unclear. CDR1 and CDR2 (germline): LGHDT, YNNKEL (reference sequence). Trimming cost V 0 bases and J 9 bases, with 9 bases left between them. This CDR3 is 13 amino acids long.

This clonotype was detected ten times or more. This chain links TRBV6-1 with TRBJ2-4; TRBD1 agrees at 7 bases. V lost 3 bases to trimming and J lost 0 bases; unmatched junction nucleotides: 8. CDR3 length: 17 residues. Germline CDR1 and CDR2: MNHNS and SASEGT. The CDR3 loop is CASSDDRDIIAKNIQYF. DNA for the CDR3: TGTGCCAGCAGTGATGACAGGGATATAATAGCCAAAAACATTCAGTACTTC.

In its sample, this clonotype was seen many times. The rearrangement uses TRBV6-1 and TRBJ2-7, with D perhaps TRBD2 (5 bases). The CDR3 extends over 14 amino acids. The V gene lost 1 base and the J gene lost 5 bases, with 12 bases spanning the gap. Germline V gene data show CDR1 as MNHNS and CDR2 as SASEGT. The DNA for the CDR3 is TGTGCCAGCAGTGAAGGGGAGCTGGTGCACGAGCAGTACTTC. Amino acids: CASSEGELVHEQYF.